These T cell receptor beta chains were read from a single sample in a study of identical twins. TCRdb reanalysed the 5' RACE reads using MiXCR and keeps one entry per CDR3 protein. The table records 500,000 or so distinct CDR3 sequences, roughly 21% of them present only once. The sample also formed part of further work on T cells expressing NK-cell markers.

The source material was CD4+ T cells sorted from blood. The source of these receptors is a woman between 18 and 29 years old in good health. The CDR3 runs from the conserved cysteine through the conserved F or W. A D gene is named only where the DNA matches it firmly. The listing skips clone size in some rows; elsewhere it reads once, few, many or a size class.

J: TRBJ2-2; V: TRBV5-6; D: -; size: -; DNA: TGTGCCAGCAGCTTGGGGGACACCACCGGGGAGCTGTTTTTT; CDR3: CASSLGDTTGELFF
J: TRBJ2-5; V: TRBV10-3; D: -; size: few; DNA: TGTGCCATCAGTGACCCGACTAAGATGAGAGAGACCCAGTACTTC; CDR3: CAISDPTKMRETQYF
J: TRBJ2-7; V: TRBV12-3/TRBV12-4; D: TRBD1; size: few; DNA: TGTGCCAGCAGACGGGACAGGTCCGAGCAGTACTTC; CDR3: CASRRDRSEQYF
J: TRBJ2-2; V: TRBV12-3/TRBV12-4; D: -; size: -; DNA: TGTGCCAGCAGCCGACAGGAGACCGGGGAGCTGTTTTTT; CDR3: CASSRQETGELFF
J: TRBJ2-1; V: TRBV2; D: -; size: -; DNA: TGTGCCAGCAGTGAAAATGAAGCGGACCAGCAGTTCTTC; CDR3: CASSENEADQQFF
J: TRBJ2-7; V: TRBV19; D: TRBD1; size: -; DNA: TGTGCCAGTAGAGCCCGACAGGGTGGAACAGACGAGCAGTACTTC; CDR3: CASRARQGGTDEQYF
J: TRBJ2-2; V: TRBV20-1; D: -; size: few; DNA: TGCAGTGCCCCCAGGGGGGGGTCGAACACCGGGGAGCTGTTTTTT; CDR3: CSAPRGGSNTGELFF
J: TRBJ1-2; V: TRBV9; D: -; size: many; DNA: TGTGCCAGCAGTGAACAGCAGGGTAGGGATGGCTACACCTTC; CDR3: CASSEQQGRDGYTF
J: TRBJ1-3; V: TRBV12-3/TRBV12-4; D: -; size: -; DNA: TGTGCCAGCAGTCGGGGACCCTCTGGAAACACCATATATTTT; CDR3: CASSRGPSGNTIYF
J: TRBJ1-5; V: TRBV6-1; D: -; size: -; DNA: TGTGCCAGCAGTGAAGGCAAAGGGGCGGGCTATCAGCCCCAGCATTTT; CDR3: CASSEGKGAGYQPQHF
J: TRBJ1-4; V: TRBV29-1; D: -; size: -; DNA: TGCAGCGTTGGCCGGGGTAATGAAAAACTGTTTTTT; CDR3: CSVGRGNEKLFF
J: TRBJ2-3; V: TRBV12-3/TRBV12-4; D: -; size: few; DNA: TGTGCCAAAACCCGGGAGACAGATACGCAGTATTTT; CDR3: CAKTRETDTQYF
J: TRBJ2-7; V: TRBV20-1; D: -; size: few; DNA: TGCAGTGCTAGAGGGTCGCATCTTAGCTCCTACGAGCAGTACTTC; CDR3: CSARGSHLSSYEQYF
J: TRBJ2-3; V: TRBV20-1; D: TRBD2; size: -; DNA: TGCAGTGCTAGGACTAGCGATGGAACAGATACGCAGTATTTT; CDR3: CSARTSDGTDTQYF
J: TRBJ2-7; V: TRBV5-1; D: TRBD1; size: few; DNA: TGCGCCAGCAGAGGGACAGGGGGTAGCGAGCAGTACTTC; CDR3: CASRGTGGSEQYF
J: TRBJ2-2; V: TRBV5-1; D: -; size: many; DNA: TGCGCCAGCAGCGGGGGGAACACCGGGGAGCTGTTTTTT; CDR3: CASSGGNTGELFF
J: TRBJ2-3; V: TRBV5-1; D: -; size: few; DNA: TGCGCCAGCAGCGGGCGGACTTCAACAGATACGCAGTATTTT; CDR3: CASSGRTSTDTQYF
J: TRBJ2-3; V: TRBV7-9; D: TRBD2; size: few; DNA: TGTGCCAGCAGCTTCCCTAGCGGGAGAGGCACAGATACGCAGTATTTT; CDR3: CASSFPSGRGTDTQYF
J: TRBJ1-1; V: TRBV5-1; D: -; size: -; DNA: TGCGCCAGCAGCTTAAATCGGGTGGGCACTGAAGCTTTCTTT; CDR3: CASSLNRVGTEAFF
J: TRBJ1-1; V: TRBV19; D: -; size: -; DNA: TGTGCCAGGCGGGACGGTGAAGCTTTCTTT; CDR3: CARRDGEAFF
J: TRBJ1-4; V: TRBV10-3; D: TRBD1; size: few; DNA: TGTGCCATCAGTGAACCCGGGACAGGGGATGAAAAACTGTTTTTT; CDR3: CAISEPGTGDEKLFF
J: TRBJ2-7; V: TRBV12-3/TRBV12-4; D: -; size: few; DNA: TGTGCCAGCAGTTTTAGGGTAGTAGGCGAGCAGTACTTC; CDR3: CASSFRVVGEQYF
J: TRBJ2-3; V: TRBV18; D: -; size: -; DNA: TGTGCCAGCTCACACGGACTCTTACCCGAGCTGCTCGCAGATACGCAGTATTTT; CDR3: CASSHGLLPELLADTQYF
J: TRBJ2-5; V: TRBV12-3/TRBV12-4; D: TRBD2; size: few; DNA: TGTGCCAGCAGTCCGGGGAGGGCGGGAGCAGAGACCCAGTACTTC; CDR3: CASSPGRAGAETQYF
J: TRBJ2-1; V: TRBV30; D: TRBD2; size: few; DNA: TGTGCCTGGAGTGATAAGGCTAGCGGGAGAAGTGAGCAGTTCTTC; CDR3: CAWSDKASGRSEQFF
J: TRBJ2-1; V: TRBV5-1; D: -; size: few; DNA: TGCGCCAGCAGCAAAGCGACGGTAGCGGCTCCCGGGGTGGATGAGCAGTTCTTC; CDR3: CASSKATVAAPGVDEQFF
J: TRBJ1-5; V: TRBV20-1; D: -; size: -; DNA: TGCAGTGCTAGCGCGGGGGGACTCCATCAGCCCCAGCATTTT; CDR3: CSASAGGLHQPQHF